Following are 31 T cell receptor beta chains from one sample sequenced in a study of blood T cell repertoires in COVID-19. TCRdb's table, derived via immunoSEQ multiplex PCR, lists solely in-frame clones and lacks some. This table has about 87,000 clones, around 86% appearing once. The source material was peripheral blood. The receptors come from a human donor in a cohort sampled during active COVID-19.

The gene calls are TRBV6-6 and TRBJ2-1; tentative D call: TRBD1 (5 bases). Germline-derived CDR1 and CDR2 are MNHNY and SVGAGI (reference sequence). CDR3 length equals 14 residues. Deletions cut 2 bases from V and 3 bases from J, with 8 bases between. CDR3 amino acids: CASSYPTVYNEQFF. The CDR3 nucleotides are TGTGCCAGCAGTTACCCGACAGTCTACAATGAGCAGTTCTTC.

The V call is TRBV9, the J call TRBJ2-7; D is perhaps TRBD2 (6 bases). V was pared by 2 bases and J by 6 bases, with 12 bases between. The V gene's germline CDR1 is SGDLS and CDR2 YYNGEE. The CDR3 runs to 13 residues. The CDR3 is CASSVGEVAEQYF. DNA of the CDR3: TGTGCCAGCAGCGTGGGGGAGGTTGCCGAGCAGTACTTC.

The J gene is TRBJ1-2, the V gene TRBV18; TRBD1 matches at 10 bases. CDR3 length: 15 residues. The V segment lost 0 bases and the J segment 6 bases; nucleotides outside the gene matches: 4. Germline V gene sequence: CDR1 KGHSH, CDR2 LQKENI. CDR3 sequence reads: CASSPPTGGANGYTF. The CDR3 nucleotides are TGTGCCAGCTCACCACCGACAGGGGGCGCCAATGGCTACACCTTC.

The genes are TRBV5-1 and TRBJ2-1; 10 nucleotides line up with TRBD2. The length of the CDR3 is 15 residues. Trimming removed 0 bases from V and 7 bases from J; junction bases left unmatched: 4. CDR1 and CDR2 from the germline V gene are SGHRS and YFSETQ. CDR3 in DNA: TGCGCCAGCAGCTTGGCCGGGACTAGCGCGAATGAGCAGTTCTTC. Its protein is CASSLAGTSANEQFF.

The CDR3 reads CASSLVPSSGGQGEQYF. The DNA of the CDR3 is TGTGCCAGCAGCTTAGTCCCCTCAAGCGGGGGTCAGGGAGAGCAGTACTTC. The chain joins TRBV7-6 to TRBJ2-7; 8 positions agree with TRBD2. Germline V gives CDR1 SGHVS, CDR2 FNYEAQ. This CDR3 comprises 17 residues. V was clipped by 1 base and J by 7 bases; unmatched bases: 15.

The chain joins TRBV3-1 (or the pseudogene TRBV3-2) to TRBJ2-1; possible D gene TRBD2, 5 bases. V was trimmed by 3 bases and J by 7 bases, leaving 13 bases between them. CDR1 and CDR2 (germline): LGHDT, YNNKEL (reference sequence). CDR3 size: 14 residues. CDR3 in DNA: TGTGCCAGCAGCCATGCCGGACTGAGTAATGAGCAGTTCTTC. It yields the protein CASSHAGLSNEQFF.

The J gene is TRBJ2-1, the V gene TRBV6-2 or TRBV6-3, with D uncertain. CDR1 and CDR2 (germline): MNHEY, SVGEGT. Trimming pared 2 bases from V and 4 bases from J, leaving 9 bases between. The CDR3 spans 14 residues. The CDR3 spells CASSYDLEYNEQFF. CDR3 sequence (DNA): TGTGCCAGCAGTTACGATCTAGAGTACAATGAGCAGTTCTTC.

V and J are TRBV27 and TRBJ2-7, with 11 bases identical to TRBD2. With 5 bases clipped from V and 7 bases from J, the junction kept 7 bases outside the gene matches. Germline assignment: CDR1 MNHEY and CDR2 SMNVEV (reference sequence). The CDR3 is 14 amino acids. Written as DNA, the CDR3 is TGTGCCAGCAGTAGTAGCGGGAGGGCCGGTGAGCAGTACTTC. Its protein is CASSSSGRAGEQYF.

There are a few counts of this clone. The chain uses TRBV5-8 and TRBJ2-2; D might be TRBD2 (5 bases). The V gene's germline CDR1 is SGHTS and CDR2 YDEGEE. CDR3 length: 15 amino acids. Trimming left V 2 bases short and J 1 base short, with 9 bases between. The CDR3 bases are TGTGCCAGCAGCTTCCCACGGGGGAACACCGGGGAGCTGTTTTTT. This codes for CASSFPRGNTGELFF. Filled out from reference TRBV5-8 and TRBJ2-2, the complete variable domain reads EAGVTQSPTHLIKTRGQQATLRCSPISGHTSVYWYQQALGLGLQFLLWYDEGEERNRGNFPPRFSGRQFPNYSSELNVNALELEDSALYLCASSFPRGNTGELFFGEGSRLTVL.

The rearrangement joins TRBV15 to TRBJ2-7, with a possible D match to TRBD2 (5 bases). Germline loops: CDR1 LNHNV, CDR2 YYDKDF (reference sequence). The V gene lost 4 bases and the J gene lost 2 bases, with 9 bases spanning the gap. The CDR3 covers 13 residues. The DNA for the CDR3 is TGTGCCACCAGCACGACCGGGGCCTACGAGCAGTACTTC. Protein sequence: CATSTTGAYEQYF.

This chain links TRBV19 with TRBJ1-2; 7 nucleotides align to TRBD1. This CDR3 spans 14 amino acids. V lost 5 bases, J lost 4 bases, and 7 bases stayed unmatched. CDR1 and CDR2 from the germline V gene are LNHDA and SQIVND (reference sequence). The DNA of the CDR3 is TGTGCCAGTAGTCCTGGGACAGAAGTCTATGGCTACACCTTC. Encoded protein: CASSPGTEVYGYTF.

This rearrangement joins TRBV19 to TRBJ1-6, with a weak D call TRBD1 (5 bases). The CDR3 length is 15 residues. Germline values: CDR1 LNHDA, CDR2 SQIVND (reference sequence). With 6 bases removed from V and 7 bases from J, the gap between germline ends came to 16 bases. The CDR3, as DNA: TGTGCCAGTAGCCTCGGGGGATCATACAATTCACCCCTCCACTTT. Its translation is CASSLGGSYNSPLHF.

This chain joins TRBV7-9 and TRBJ2-5, with TRBD1 matching 10 bases. Germline V gene lookup returns CDR1 SEHNR and CDR2 FQNEAQ (reference sequence). Trimming removed 5 bases from V and 3 bases from J; junction bases left unmatched: 12. The CDR3 is made up of 17 amino acids. For the CDR3, the DNA is TGTGCCAGCAGCCCAAACACCCCGGGACAGGGGAAAGAGACCCAGTACTTC. This codes for CASSPNTPGQGKETQYF.

The chain couples TRBV7-8 to TRBJ2-7; perhaps TRBD1 as D (6 bases). CDR1 is SGHVS and CDR2 is FQNEAQ in the germline V gene. The CDR3 sequence is 15 residues long. V dropped 4 bases and J dropped 0 bases, with 13 bases sitting between them. This chain's CDR3 is CASSSQGQVSYEQYF. The DNA for the CDR3 is TGTGCCAGCAGCTCTCAGGGGCAGGTCTCCTACGAGCAGTACTTC.

The chain carries TRBV7-7 and TRBJ2-5; 9 nucleotides line up with TRBD2. The CDR3 has 15 residues. Germline CDR1 and CDR2: SSHAT and FNYEAQ (reference sequence). The ends lost 5 bases at V and 2 bases at J; junction bases unmatched: 6. CDR3 protein: CASSTAGGIQETQYF. CDR3 sequence (DNA): TGTGCCAGCAGCACTGCGGGGGGGATACAAGAGACCCAGTACTTC.

The V and J genes are TRBV28 and TRBJ2-3; D may be TRBD1 (6 bases). The CDR3 is made up of 15 amino acids. Per the germline V gene, CDR1 is MDHEN and CDR2 is SYDVKM. V was clipped by 3 bases and J by 4 bases, with 14 bases between them. This CDR3 reads CASSFTGSSADTQYF. The CDR3 bases are TGTGCCAGCAGTTTTACAGGGTCGTCTGCAGATACGCAGTATTTT.

This chain joins TRBV4-2 and TRBJ2-3; 7 bases agree with TRBD2. Germline CDR1 and CDR2: LGHNA and YNFKEQ. V trimming: 3 bases; J trimming: 6 bases; junction bases outside the gene matches: 9. This CDR3 has 15 residues. The CDR3 bases are TGTGCCAGCAGCCAGATTCAGGACGGGAGGGATACGCAGTATTTT. It encodes CASSQIQDGRDTQYF.

J is TRBJ2-5 and V is TRBV7-8; weak D call: TRBD2 (6 bases). Germline V lookup: CDR1 SGHVS, CDR2 FQNEAQ. The V gene lost 4 bases and the J gene lost 5 bases, with 14 bases spanning the gap. This CDR3 is 14 amino acids long. CDR3 nucleotides: TGTGCCAGCAGCTCCGACACCCGGGGGGAGACCCAGTACTTC. It yields the protein CASSSDTRGETQYF.

This chain connects TRBV6-5 to TRBJ2-1; D is possibly TRBD2 (6 bases). This CDR3 contains 13 residues. From germline, CDR1 is MNHEY and CDR2 SVGAGI. Trimming cost V 6 bases and J 8 bases, with 14 bases left between them. CDR3 amino acids: CASRFGRGYEQFF. CDR3 nucleotide sequence: TGTGCCAGCAGGTTCGGGAGAGGGTATGAGCAGTTCTTC.

The chain has TRBV4-1 and TRBJ1-5; perhaps TRBD1 as D (6 bases). The length of the CDR3 is 15 residues. CDR1 and CDR2 from the germline V gene are MGHRA and YSYEKL. The ends were cut back, 3 bases at V and 2 bases at J, with 11 bases in the middle. The chain's CDR3 is CASSQPTGRNQPQHF. CDR3 nucleotide sequence: TGCGCCAGCAGCCAGCCGACAGGTCGCAATCAGCCCCAGCATTTT.

As regards this clone: Likely a read error: the CDR3 ends without its conserved phenylalanine or tryptophan. The limits of the CDR3 on the DNA are not certain, so only TCRdb's listed CDR3 is given. This rearrangement joins TRBV3-1 (or the pseudogene TRBV3-2) to TRBJ2-7; TRBD2, as called in the table, went unchecked against the DNA. Germline-derived CDR1 and CDR2 are LGHDT and YNNKEL (reference sequence). Counting both end residues, the CDR3 totals 12 amino acids. The CDR3 loop is CASSQDGRGQYL.

CDR3 bases: TGTGCCAGTAGTCCCCAGCGGGGGACAGGGGGAGAGACCCAGTACTTC. Translation gives CASSPQRGTGGETQYF. The genes are TRBV19 and TRBJ2-5; 11 bases are a match to TRBD1. The germline V gene encodes CDR1 LNHDA and CDR2 SQIVND (reference sequence). Trimming took 5 bases from V and 4 from J; bases not matched to a gene: 9. This CDR3 contains 16 residues.

This clone was detected a few times. The J gene is TRBJ1-2, the V gene TRBV10-3; D is uncertain. The CDR3 runs 13 residues. V shed 3 bases and J shed 8 bases, with 13 bases lying between them. CDR1 ENHRY and CDR2 SYGVKD come from the germline V gene. The CDR3 DNA reads TGTGCCATCAGTGAACAAGGACTAAGAGGCTACACCTTC. Residues: CAISEQGLRGYTF.

The gene calls are TRBV6-2 or TRBV6-3 and TRBJ2-3; 8 bases align to TRBD1. This CDR3 has 14 amino acids. V lost 5 bases, J lost 3 bases, and 4 bases stayed unmatched. Germline lookup yields CDR1 MNHEY and CDR2 SVGEGT. Here the CDR3 DNA reads TGTGCCAGCAGTACCGGACAGGGTACAGATACGCAGTATTTT. Its translation: CASSTGQGTDTQYF.

The chain couples TRBV9 to TRBJ1-3; TRBD1 matches at 7 bases. From germline, CDR1 is SGDLS and CDR2 YYNGEE. This CDR3 region has 16 residues. V lost 0 bases and J lost 1; bases outside the gene matches: 4. The CDR3 loop is CASSVGQGVSGNTIYF. In DNA, the CDR3 is TGTGCCAGCAGCGTAGGACAGGGAGTGTCTGGAAACACCATATATTTT.

This clone was detected only once. The chain carries TRBV6-2 or TRBV6-3 and TRBJ1-4; D remains unclear. There are 14 residues in the CDR3. V was shortened by 5 bases and J by 0 bases, with 7 bases between the two germline ends. From germline, CDR1 is MNHEY and CDR2 SVGEGT. The CDR3 coding sequence is TGTGCCAGCAGTAGAGCCGCAACTAATGAAAAACTGTTTTTT. Protein product: CASSRAATNEKLFF.

The chain has TRBV7-3 and TRBJ2-3; D call uncertain. The ends were cut back, 1 base at V and 2 bases at J, with 10 bases in the middle. CDR3 length: 15 amino acids. Per the germline V gene, CDR1 is SGHTA and CDR2 is FQGTGA. CDR3 sequence (DNA): TGTGCCAGCAGCTTAAGTAGTACTCACACAGATACGCAGTATTTT. It translates to CASSLSSTHTDTQYF.

The genes are TRBV5-1 and TRBJ2-1; 7 positions agree with TRBD1. Germline V gene lookup returns CDR1 SGHRS and CDR2 YFSETQ. Trimming removed 5 bases from V and 4 bases from J; junction bases left unmatched: 9. The CDR3 length is 15 residues. CDR3 region: CASRRAGTDYNEQFF. The CDR3 bases are TGCGCCAGCAGGAGGGCCGGGACAGATTACAATGAGCAGTTCTTC.

V usage is TRBV19 and J usage is TRBJ1-6, with 7 bases fitting TRBD1. Trimming cost V 2 bases and J 10 bases; bases outside gene matches: 20. The CDR3 length is 19 residues. Germline V gene data show CDR1 as LNHDA and CDR2 as SQIVND (reference sequence). Here the CDR3 DNA reads TGTGCCAGTAGTATATCATCGACAGGGACGGAAGGACGGAACTCACCCCTCCACTTT. Protein: CASSISSTGTEGRNSPLHF.

This chain joins TRBV14 and TRBJ1-1; 7 nucleotides match TRBD1. Per germline, CDR1 SGHDN and CDR2 FVKESK. This CDR3 region has 12 residues. V lost 3 bases, J lost 9 bases, and 4 bases stayed unmatched. CDR3 region: CASSHPGQKAFF. The CDR3 region has the DNA TGTGCCAGCAGCCATCCGGGACAGAAAGCTTTCTTT.

The CDR3 loop is CASSLAVGEGNIQYF. CDR3 nucleotides: TGCGCCAGCAGCTTAGCGGTGGGGGAGGGGAACATTCAGTACTTC. V is TRBV5-1 and J is TRBJ2-4; 7 bases agree with TRBD2. Germline CDR1 reads SGHRS; CDR2 reads YFSETQ. The CDR3 covers 15 residues. V lost 2 bases, J lost 7 bases, and 9 bases stayed unmatched.